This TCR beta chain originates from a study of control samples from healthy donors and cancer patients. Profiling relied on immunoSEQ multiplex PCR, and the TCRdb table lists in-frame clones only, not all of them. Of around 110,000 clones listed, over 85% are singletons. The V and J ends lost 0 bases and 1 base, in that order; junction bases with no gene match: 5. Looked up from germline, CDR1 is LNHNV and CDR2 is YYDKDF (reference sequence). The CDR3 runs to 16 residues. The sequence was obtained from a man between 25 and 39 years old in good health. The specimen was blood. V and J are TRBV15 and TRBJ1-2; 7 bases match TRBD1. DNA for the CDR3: TGTGCCACCAGCAGAGATCAGGGGGGATTTAACTATGGCTACACCTTC. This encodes CATSRDQGGFNYGYTF.